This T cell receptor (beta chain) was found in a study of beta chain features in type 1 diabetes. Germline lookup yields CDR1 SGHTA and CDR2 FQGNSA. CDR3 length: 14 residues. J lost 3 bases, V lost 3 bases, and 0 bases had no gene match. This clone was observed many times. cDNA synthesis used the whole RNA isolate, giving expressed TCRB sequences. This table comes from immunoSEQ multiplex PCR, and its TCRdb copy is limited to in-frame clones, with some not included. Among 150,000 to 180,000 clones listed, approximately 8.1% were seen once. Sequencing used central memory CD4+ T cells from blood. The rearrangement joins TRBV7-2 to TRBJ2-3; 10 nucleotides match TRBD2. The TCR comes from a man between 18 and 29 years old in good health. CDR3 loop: CASSFSGRTDTQYF. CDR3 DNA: TGTGCCAGCAGCTTTAGCGGGAGGACAGATACGCAGTATTTT.